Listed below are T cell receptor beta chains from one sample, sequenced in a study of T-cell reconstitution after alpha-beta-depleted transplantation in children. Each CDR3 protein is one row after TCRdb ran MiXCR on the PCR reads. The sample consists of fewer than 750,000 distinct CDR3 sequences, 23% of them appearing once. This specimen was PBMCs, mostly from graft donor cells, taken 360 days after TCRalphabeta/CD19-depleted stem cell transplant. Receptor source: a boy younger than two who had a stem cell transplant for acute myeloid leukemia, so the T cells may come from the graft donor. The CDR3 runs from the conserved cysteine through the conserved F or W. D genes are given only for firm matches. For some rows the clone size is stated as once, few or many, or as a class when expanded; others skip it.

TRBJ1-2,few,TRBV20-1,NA,CSARESPGSGYTF,TGCAGTGCTAGGGAGAGCCCAGGGAGCGGCTACACCTTC
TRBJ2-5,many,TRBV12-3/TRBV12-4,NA,CASSWKETQYF,TGTGCCAGCAGTTGGAAAGAGACCCAGTACTTC
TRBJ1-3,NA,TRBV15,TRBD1,CATSRDGLTGRYF,TGTGCCACCAGCAGAGATGGGTTGACAGGGAGGTATTTT
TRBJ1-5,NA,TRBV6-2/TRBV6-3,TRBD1,CASSSPRDRERSNQPQHF,TGTGCCAGCAGTTCCCCCCGGGACAGGGAGAGGAGCAATCAGCCCCAGCATTTT
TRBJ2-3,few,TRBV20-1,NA,CSARPAYSTDTQYF,TGCAGTGCTAGACCGGCCTATAGCACAGATACGCAGTATTTT
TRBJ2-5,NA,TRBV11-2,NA,CASSLQNQETQYF,TGTGCCAGCAGCCTTCAGAACCAAGAGACCCAGTACTTC
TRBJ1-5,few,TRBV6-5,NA,CASSYSTPSGNQPQHF,TGTGCCAGCAGTTACTCGACCCCGTCAGGGAATCAGCCCCAGCATTTT
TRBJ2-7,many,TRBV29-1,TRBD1,CSVGQGSYEQYF,TGCAGCGTGGGACAGGGTTCCTACGAGCAGTACTTC
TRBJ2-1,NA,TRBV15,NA,CATSTGAHTQGFDEQFF,TGTGCCACCAGCACCGGAGCGCACACACAGGGCTTCGATGAGCAGTTCTTC
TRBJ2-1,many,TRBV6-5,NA,CASSYSSQGRNEQFF,TGTGCCAGCAGTTACTCGAGTCAGGGTCGGAATGAGCAGTTCTTC
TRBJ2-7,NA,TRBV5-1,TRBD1,CASSLQGTHYEQYF,TGCGCCAGCAGCTTACAGGGGACCCACTACGAGCAGTACTTC
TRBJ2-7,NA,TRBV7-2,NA,CASSLAPEGSIPYEQYF,TGTGCCAGCAGCTTAGCGCCTGAGGGGAGTATCCCCTACGAGCAGTACTTC
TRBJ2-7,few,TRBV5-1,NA,CASSLESLFTYEQYF,TGCGCCAGCAGCTTGGAAAGCCTTTTCACCTACGAGCAGTACTTC
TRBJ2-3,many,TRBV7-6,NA,CASSRIGLSTDTQYF,TGTGCCAGCAGCCGCATCGGTCTGAGCACAGATACGCAGTATTTT
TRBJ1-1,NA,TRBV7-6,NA,CASSPVIWESTEAFF,TGTGCCAGCAGCCCCGTAATTTGGGAGAGCACTGAAGCTTTCTTT
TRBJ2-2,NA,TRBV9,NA,CASSVSPGALMGTGELFF,TGTGCCAGCAGCGTATCCCCAGGGGCGCTTATGGGAACCGGGGAGCTGTTTTTT
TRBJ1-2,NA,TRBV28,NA,CASSFGQNYGCTF,TGTGCCAGCAGTTTCGGACAGAACTATGGCTGCACCTTC
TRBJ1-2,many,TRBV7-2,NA,CASSPPGEGYTF,TGTGCCAGCAGTCCCCCCGGGGAAGGCTACACCTTC
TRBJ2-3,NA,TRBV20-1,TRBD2,CRFSKAGDSTDTQYF,TGCAGATTTTCTAAGGCGGGGGATAGCACAGATACGCAGTATTTT
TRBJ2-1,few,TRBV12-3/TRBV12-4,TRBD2,CASSARDYGVSEQFF,TGTGCCAGCAGTGCTCGGGACTACGGGGTTAGTGAGCAGTTCTTC
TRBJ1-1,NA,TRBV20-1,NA,CSARGARLNTEAFF,TGCAGTGCTAGGGGGGCCCGATTGAACACTGAAGCTTTCTTT
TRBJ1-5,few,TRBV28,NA,CASSLGVLSNQPQHF,TGTGCCAGCAGTTTAGGGGTCCTAAGCAATCAGCCCCAGCATTTT
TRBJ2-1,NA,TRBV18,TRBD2,CASSPLPSGTNEQFF,TGTGCCAGCTCACCACTACCTAGCGGGACCAATGAGCAGTTCTTC
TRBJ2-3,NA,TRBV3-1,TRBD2,CASSQDTLWAGVTQYF,TGTGCCAGCAGCCAAGACACCTTATGGGCGGGAGTTACGCAGTATTTT
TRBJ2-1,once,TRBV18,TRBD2,CASSPRSSGSYEQFF,TGTGCCAGCTCACCACGGTCTAGCGGCTCCTATGAGCAGTTCTTC
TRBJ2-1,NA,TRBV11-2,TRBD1,CASTFPGTGGYEQFF,TGTGCCAGCACCTTTCCAGGGACAGGGGGCTATGAGCAGTTCTTC
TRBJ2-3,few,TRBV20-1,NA,CSARLLGGGTDTQYF,TGCAGTGCTAGACTACTAGGAGGGGGCACAGATACGCAGTATTTT